The 12 T cell receptor beta chains below were found in one sample sequenced in a study of response to subunit inactivated influenza vaccine. TCRdb called the RT-PCR reads again in MiXCR, with one record for every CDR3 protein. The sample contains roughly 700,000 distinct CDR3 sequences, approximately 15% of which appear only once. Here the sequenced sample was PBMCs from blood, taken around 14 days before vaccination. The receptors originated from a man aged 45-65 years who received an inactivated influenza vaccine.

The chain uses TRBV20-1 and TRBJ2-3; either TRBD1 or TRBD2 may fit D (5 bases each). Trimming took 2 bases from V and 6 from J, leaving 18 bases between them. Germline CDR1 and CDR2: DFQATT and SNEGSKA (reference sequence). This CDR3 spans 15 amino acids. The DNA of the CDR3 is TGCAGTGCTAGATACGCCCGGGACCTACGGGATACGCAGTATTTT. Protein sequence: CSARYARDLRDTQYF.

The rearrangement uses TRBV11-1 and TRBJ2-3; tentative D call: TRBD1 (5 bases). CDR1 and CDR2 from the germline V gene are SGHAT and FQDESV (reference sequence). V lost 5 bases to trimming and J lost 1 base, with 22 bases between them. This CDR3 contains 18 residues. The DNA of the CDR3 is TGTGCCAGCAGCCCCGTCAAGTTGGGGCAGGTCCGCACAGATACGCAGTATTTT. It is translated as CASSPVKLGQVRTDTQYF.

This clonotype was seen more than once but under ten times. The chain carries TRBV29-1 and TRBJ2-1; D gene uncertain. V was trimmed by 6 bases and J by 8 bases, leaving 14 bases between them. The CDR3 covers 12 residues. CDR1 is SQVTM and CDR2 is ANQGSEA in the germline V gene. CDR3 sequence reads: CSVARRGDEQFF. Here the CDR3 DNA reads TGCAGCGTCGCCAGACGCGGTGATGAGCAGTTCTTC.

In its sample, this clonotype was seen a few times. The chain carries TRBV13 and TRBJ1-3; TRBD1 agrees at 7 bases. The V gene end was trimmed by 5 bases and the J gene end by 3 bases; junction bases not matched to a gene: 4. The CDR3 extends over 14 amino acids. Germline CDR1 is PRHDT and CDR2 is FYEKMQ (reference sequence). The CDR3 spells CASSRRDSGNTIYF. The CDR3 coding sequence is TGTGCCAGCAGCCGCCGGGACAGTGGAAACACCATATATTTT.

The chain combines TRBV6-5 with TRBJ2-1, with TRBD2 matching over 8 bases. Unmatched junction bases numbered 9, after V lost 4 bases and J lost 4 bases. Germline V lookup: CDR1 MNHEY, CDR2 SVGAGI. This CDR3 region has 16 residues. As DNA, the CDR3 is TGTGCCAGCAGTTCCAACGCCCAGCGGGGGTACAATGAGCAGTTCTTC. Amino acid sequence: CASSSNAQRGYNEQFF.

This clonotype was detected many times. V and J are TRBV20-1 and TRBJ2-1, with a tentative D call TRBD1 (7 bases). Germline-derived CDR1 and CDR2 are DFQATT and SNEGSKA (reference sequence). With 6 bases removed from V and 8 bases from J, the gap between germline ends came to 14 bases. The CDR3 is made up of 12 amino acids. The CDR3 is CSAGQGGYEQFF. As DNA, the CDR3 is TGCAGTGCGGGTCAGGGGGGCTATGAGCAGTTCTTC.

This clonotype occurred a few times. The chain employs TRBV10-3 and TRBJ2-3, with 12 bases lining up with TRBD2. The length of the CDR3 is 17 residues. Germline V CDR1 and CDR2: ENHRY, SYGVKD. V was pared by 2 bases and J by 3 bases, with 6 bases of the junction left unmatched. Written as DNA, the CDR3 is TGTGCCATCAGTGAGAAGGGACTAGCGGGTTCGACAGATACGCAGTATTTT. It yields the protein CAISEKGLAGSTDTQYF.

The J gene is TRBJ2-3, the V gene TRBV7-2; D remains unclear. The CDR3 has 17 residues. CDR1 is SGHTA, CDR2 FQGNSA, per germline. Trimming shortened V by 5 bases and J by 4 bases, and 22 bases separated the two germline ends. The CDR3 sequence is CASSPRPIGASADTQYF. CDR3 DNA sequence: TGTGCCAGCAGCCCCCGACCTATAGGAGCCTCAGCAGATACGCAGTATTTT.

The J gene is TRBJ2-1, the V gene TRBV5-1, with 13 bases matching TRBD2. CDR3 length equals 16 residues. V lost 5 bases to trimming and J lost 7 bases; unmatched junction nucleotides: 9. Germline V gene lookup returns CDR1 SGHRS and CDR2 YFSETQ. In DNA form, the CDR3 reads TGCGCCAGCAGTCACCCCGGGACTAGCGGGGCAAATGAGCAGTTCTTC. Amino acid sequence: CASSHPGTSGANEQFF.

This clonotype is a singleton in its sample. The CDR3 does not end in the conserved phenylalanine or tryptophan, so this is likely a read error. The chain combines TRBV20-1 with TRBJ2-5; 7 nucleotides agree with TRBD2. Germline V gives CDR1 DFQATT, CDR2 SNEGSKA (reference sequence). The CDR3 is 14 amino acids. J was trimmed by 4 bases and V by 2 bases; bases with no gene match: 7. CDR3 nucleotide sequence: TGCAGTGCTAGAAAGGCGGGGGTACGAGAGACCCAGTACTAC. This gives the protein CSARKAGVRETQYY.

This clonotype was counted at least ten times. The rearrangement joins TRBV5-1 to TRBJ2-6; no firm D call. Germline V gene data show CDR1 as SGHRS and CDR2 as YFSETQ. The CDR3 has 15 amino acids. V dropped 0 bases and J dropped 0 bases, with 4 bases sitting between them. The CDR3 region has the DNA TGCGCCAGCAGCTTGGACAACTCTGGGGCCAACGTCCTGACTTTC. Translation gives CASSLDNSGANVLTF.

The sample holds many counts of this clonotype. This chain joins TRBV7-2 and TRBJ1-1; D is uncertain. The V end lost 2 bases, the J end lost 10 bases, and 11 bases lay between the germline ends. CDR1 is SGHTA, CDR2 FQGNSA, per germline. The CDR3 has 12 amino acids. The CDR3 sequence: CASSLNVEGAFF. The CDR3, as DNA: TGTGCCAGCAGCTTAAACGTAGAAGGAGCTTTCTTT.